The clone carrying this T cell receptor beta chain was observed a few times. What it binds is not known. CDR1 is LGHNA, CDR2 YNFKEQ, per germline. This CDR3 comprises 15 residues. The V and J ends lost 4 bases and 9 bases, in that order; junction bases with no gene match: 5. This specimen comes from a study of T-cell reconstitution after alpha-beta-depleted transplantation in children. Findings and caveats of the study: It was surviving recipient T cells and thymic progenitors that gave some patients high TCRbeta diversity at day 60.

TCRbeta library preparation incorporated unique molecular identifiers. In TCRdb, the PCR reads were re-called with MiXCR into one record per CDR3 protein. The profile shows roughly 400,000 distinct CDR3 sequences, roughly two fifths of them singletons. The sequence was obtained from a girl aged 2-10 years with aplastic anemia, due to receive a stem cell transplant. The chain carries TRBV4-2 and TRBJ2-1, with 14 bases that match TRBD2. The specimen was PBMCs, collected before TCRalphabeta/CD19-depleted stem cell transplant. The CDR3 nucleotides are TGTGCCAGCAGCCCGGGACTAGCGGGAGACAGTGAGCAGTTCTTC. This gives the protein CASSPGLAGDSEQFF.